The T cell receptor (beta chain) described here comes from a study of PD-1 blockade in classical Hodgkin lymphoma. CDR1 MNHNY and CDR2 SVGAGI come from the germline V gene (reference sequence). Between the trimmed V and J ends, which lost 2 bases and 10 bases, there was a span of 14 bases. This CDR3 region has 13 residues. Each patient relapsed following autologous stem cell transplantation, and prior brentuximab vedotin exposure differed. Best responses fell into complete response, partial response or progressive disease. TCRdb's table, derived via immunoSEQ multiplex PCR, lists solely in-frame clones and lacks some. The sample has about 22,000 clones; roughly two thirds are singletons.

The sequence was obtained from a human donor with classical Hodgkin lymphoma. V and J are TRBV6-6 and TRBJ1-1, with a weak D call TRBD1 (5 bases). The starting material was peripheral blood mononuclear cells (PBMCs), obtained at baseline. Written as DNA, the CDR3 is TGTGCCAGCAGTTACGGGCTCTGGGGGGGAGCTTTCTTT. Translating it yields CASSYGLWGGAFF.